One and the same sample provided the 31 T cell receptor beta chains below, sequenced in a study of T cell repertoires in cytomegalovirus infection. Using its own MiXCR run on the reads, TCRdb lists one record per CDR3 protein. Of around 200,000 distinct CDR3 sequences in the sample, about 18% were seen once. The sequencing sample was made of CD8+ T cells from PBMCs. Source of these receptors: a human donor in good health (CMV status not recorded). Some clones in this sample may be carry-over from other donors' samples.

V gene TRBV7-9 combines with J gene TRBJ2-7; D is perhaps TRBD1 (6 bases). The V gene's germline CDR1 is SEHNR and CDR2 FQNEAQ (reference sequence). Trimming shortened V by 5 bases and J by 7 bases, and 21 bases separated the two germline ends. The CDR3 length is 15 residues. The CDR3 nucleotides read TGTGCCAGCAGCGGTGACAGGCTCCAGGGGCGGGAGCAGTACTTC. Translated, it gives CASSGDRLQGREQYF. Full variable domain (remainder filled in from reference TRBV7-9 and TRBJ2-7): DTGVSQNPRHKITKRGQNVTFRCDPISEHNRLYWYRQTLGQGPEFLTYFQNEAQLEKSRLLSDRFSAERPKGSFSTLEIQRTEQGDSAMYLCASSGDRLQGREQYFGPGTRLTVT.

The rearrangement joins TRBV6-2 or TRBV6-3 to TRBJ2-7; a weak D match, TRBD1 (6 bases). Germline assignment: CDR1 MNHEY and CDR2 SVGEGT. V lost 0 bases and J 0 bases, leaving 9 bases between the germline ends. CDR3 size: 15 residues. CDR3 region: CASSYSLDSSYEQYF. CDR3 in DNA: TGTGCCAGCAGTTACTCTCTGGACAGCTCCTACGAGCAGTACTTC.

V gene TRBV13 combines with J gene TRBJ1-2; 8 nucleotides align to TRBD1. This CDR3 comprises 17 residues. In germline, CDR1 is PRHDT, CDR2 FYEKMQ (reference sequence). The ends lost 5 bases at V and 4 bases at J; junction bases unmatched: 15. In nucleotides, the CDR3 is TGTGCCAGCAGCGCCCATGGACAGGGAACGGAAGGCTATGGCTACACCTTC. The encoded protein is CASSAHGQGTEGYGYTF.

This rearrangement joins TRBV12-3 or TRBV12-4 to TRBJ1-1; D gene uncertain. Trimming shortened V by 3 bases and J by 1 base, and 6 bases separated the two germline ends. The CDR3 extends over 13 amino acids. The CDR3 DNA follows: TGTGCCAGCAGTTTTGAGGAGAACACTGAAGCTTTCTTT. It specifies CASSFEENTEAFF.

The genes are TRBV20-1 and TRBJ1-5, with 9 nucleotides matching TRBD1. The CDR3 extends over 14 amino acids. V was clipped by 6 bases and J by 4 bases; unmatched bases: 7. Germline CDR1 is DFQATT and CDR2 is SNEGSKA (reference sequence). The CDR3 DNA reads TGCAGTGCCGCCACAGGGGGCTTAAATCAGCCCCAGCATTTT. Its translation: CSAATGGLNQPQHF.

CDR3 loop: CASSPRDRTTANYGYTF. The DNA for the CDR3 is TGTGCCAGCAGCCCGAGGGACAGGACAACCGCTAACTATGGCTACACCTTC. The gene calls are TRBV6-2 or TRBV6-3 and TRBJ1-2; TRBD1 matches at 8 bases. After removal of 6 bases from V and 0 bases from J, the junction contained 12 bases not matched to a gene. The CDR3 is 17 residues long. Germline-derived CDR1 and CDR2 are MNHEY and SVGEGT.

This clonotype was counted at least ten times. This chain joins TRBV19 and TRBJ1-5, with TRBD1 matching over 10 bases. Germline V gene sequence: CDR1 LNHDA, CDR2 SQIVND (reference sequence). This CDR3 is built from 16 residues. V was clipped by 4 bases and J by 7 bases; unmatched bases: 10. CDR3 nucleotides: TGTGCCAGTAGTACCCTTCGACAGGGGGCTAGCCAGCCCCAGCATTTT. It encodes CASSTLRQGASQPQHF. Supplemented by reference TRBV19 and TRBJ1-5, the full variable domain reads DGGITQSPKYLFRKEGQNVTLSCEQNLNHDAMYWYRQDPGQGLRLIYYSQIVNDFQKGDIAEGYSVSREKKESFPLTVTSAQKNPTAFYLCASSTLRQGASQPQHFGDGTRLSIL.

This clonotype was counted only a few times. The chain uses TRBV12-3 or TRBV12-4 and TRBJ1-2; possibly TRBD1 for D (6 bases). The CDR3 is 13 amino acids. V lost 5 bases and J 5 bases, leaving 12 bases between the germline ends. This CDR3 is CASSLTGRYGYTF. DNA of the CDR3: TGTGCCAGCAGTCTTACAGGGCGATATGGCTACACCTTC.

This clonotype occurred a few times. The V gene is TRBV6-5, the J gene TRBJ1-2, with D perhaps matching TRBD1 (6 bases). Trimming shortened V by 4 bases and J by 0 bases, and 12 bases separated the two germline ends. The CDR3 spans 15 residues. Per the germline V gene, CDR1 is MNHEY and CDR2 is SVGAGI. In DNA, the CDR3 is TGTGCCAGCAGTTTTTCCGGGACATCTAACTATGGCTACACCTTC. The encoded protein is CASSFSGTSNYGYTF.

This clonotype was found many times. This chain joins TRBV4-1 and TRBJ1-1; possibly TRBD1 for D (5 bases). Germline-derived CDR1 and CDR2 are MGHRA and YSYEKL. There are 14 residues in the CDR3. V was shortened by 4 bases and J by 0 bases, with 9 bases between the two germline ends. CDR3 protein: CASSPTVMNTEAFF. The CDR3 DNA sequence: TGCGCCAGCAGCCCGACAGTCATGAACACTGAAGCTTTCTTT.

This clonotype was detected only a few times. The chain joins TRBV27 to TRBJ2-7; D is ambiguous. Trimming removed 8 bases from V and 5 bases from J, with 7 bases in between. Germline V gene lookup returns CDR1 MNHEY and CDR2 SMNVEV (reference sequence). CDR3 length: 10 residues. CDR3 loop: CASGINEQYF. For the CDR3, the DNA is TGTGCCAGCGGAATCAACGAGCAGTACTTC.

This clonotype was counted at least ten times. This sequence joins TRBV7-2 and TRBJ2-7; TRBD2 might be the D (7 bases). The CDR3 spans 15 residues. The V gene lost 1 base and the J gene lost 1 base, with 11 bases spanning the gap. Germline CDR1 SGHTA, CDR2 FQGNSA. CDR3 sequence (DNA): TGTGCCAGCAGCTTAGGTGGGAGGGGGTCCTACGAGCAGTACTTC. This sequence encodes CASSLGGRGSYEQYF.

The chain joins TRBV6-5 to TRBJ1-1; 7 positions match TRBD1. The CDR3 extends over 16 amino acids. The trim removed 7 bases at V and 4 bases at J, leaving 15 bases unmatched. Germline V lookup: CDR1 MNHEY, CDR2 SVGAGI. The CDR3: CASTTRHEGASTEAFF. The DNA for the CDR3 is TGTGCCAGCACTACCCGTCATGAGGGGGCAAGCACTGAAGCTTTCTTT.

V usage is TRBV20-1 and J usage is TRBJ2-7; D is possibly TRBD2 (5 bases). This CDR3 contains 12 residues. V was cut by 3 bases and J by 6 bases, with 12 bases left in between. Germline V gene data show CDR1 as DFQATT and CDR2 as SNEGSKA (reference sequence). This CDR3 reads CSASRGAGEQYF. The CDR3 DNA reads as TGCAGTGCTAGCCGGGGTGCGGGCGAGCAGTACTTC.

J is TRBJ1-1 and V is TRBV25-1; the match to TRBD1 covers 7 bases. CDR1 is MGHDK and CDR2 is SYGVNS in the germline V gene. The V segment lost 9 bases and the J segment 5 bases; nucleotides outside the gene matches: 6. The CDR3 is 12 residues long. The CDR3 sequence: CARTGAATEAFF. CDR3 DNA: TGTGCCAGAACAGGGGCGGCTACTGAAGCTTTCTTT.

Concerning this clonotype: One end of the junction is discordant with germline, which a read error may explain. V usage is TRBV6-4 and J usage is TRBJ2-4; D might be TRBD1 (6 bases). This CDR3 contains 12 residues. Germline V lookup: CDR1 MRHNA, CDR2 SNTAGT. The CDR3 coding sequence is TGTGCCAGCAGTGATCCCGGCCACAGGGAGAACTTC. Translation: CASSDPGHRENF.

The sample holds a few counts of this clonotype. The chain is built from TRBV7-3 and TRBJ2-1; 15 bases align to TRBD2. CDR1 is SGHTA, CDR2 FQGTGA, per germline. Germline trimming cut 5 bases from V and 4 bases from J; bases unmatched to any gene: 6. CDR3 length: 17 amino acids. This CDR3 reads CASSLRGLAGGYNEQFF. The CDR3 DNA reads TGTGCCAGCAGCCTAAGAGGACTAGCGGGGGGGTACAATGAGCAGTTCTTC.

The V gene is TRBV11-2, the J gene TRBJ2-1; 14 bases map to TRBD2. Trimming at V came to 8 bases and at J to 9 bases, leaving 9 bases not matched to a gene. Germline V lookup: CDR1 SGHAT, CDR2 FQNNGV. The CDR3 is made up of 15 amino acids. The CDR3 nucleotides are TGTGCCAGCCTCGGACTAGCGGGGGGCCGGGGTGAGCAGTTCTTC. Translating it yields CASLGLAGGRGEQFF.

This clonotype was seen a handful of times. The rearrangement joins TRBV29-1 to TRBJ1-2; no reliable D call. The V and J ends lost 4 bases and 4 bases respectively, with 7 bases between them. Germline V CDR1 and CDR2: SQVTM, ANQGSEA. The CDR3 runs 11 residues. CDR3 in DNA: TGCAGCGTTGGGTCAGTCTATGGCTACACCTTC. Protein: CSVGSVYGYTF.

The rearrangement links TRBV29-1 to TRBJ1-1, with no clear D. V was clipped by 6 bases and J by 2 bases, with 13 bases between them. The CDR3 contains 13 residues. Germline values: CDR1 SQVTM, CDR2 ANQGSEA. Written as DNA, the CDR3 is TGCAGCGTACCCGGGGTTGCTAACACTGAAGCTTTCTTT. The encoded protein is CSVPGVANTEAFF. The full variable domain, rest sourced from reference TRBV29-1 and TRBJ1-1, is SAVISQKPSRDICQRGTSLTIQCQVDSQVTMMFWYRQQPGQSLTLIATANQGSEATYESGFVIDKFPISRPNLTFSTLTVSNMSPEDSSIYLCSVPGVANTEAFFGQGTRLTVV.

The rearrangement joins TRBV9 to TRBJ2-1; maybe TRBD2 (6 bases). V gave up 4 bases and J gave up 0 bases, with 17 bases separating them. The CDR3 is made up of 17 amino acids. Germline V CDR1 and CDR2: SGDLS, YYNGEE. CDR3 in DNA: TGTGCCAGCAGCTTATTGGGACTGAGGGGCTCCTACAATGAGCAGTTCTTC. Its translation: CASSLLGLRGSYNEQFF.

The chain has TRBV6-2 or TRBV6-3 and TRBJ2-1; TRBD1 matches 8 bases. With 10 bases clipped from V and 5 bases from J, the junction kept 13 bases outside the gene matches. The germline gives CDR1 MNHEY, CDR2 SVGEGT. The CDR3 contains 15 residues. The CDR3 loop reads CATGVRTGRNNEQFF. The CDR3 nucleotides read TGTGCCACAGGAGTACGGACAGGGAGGAACAATGAGCAGTTCTTC.

This clonotype was observed a handful of times. The V and J genes are TRBV12-3 or TRBV12-4 and TRBJ1-1, with TRBD1 as a possible D gene (6 bases). The CDR3 covers 16 residues. V was trimmed by 5 bases and J by 0 bases, leaving 16 bases between them. This CDR3 is CASSPEAGTLNTEAFF. CDR3 sequence (DNA): TGTGCCAGCAGTCCGGAGGCCGGGACATTGAACACTGAAGCTTTCTTT.

The table lists this clonotype with a few counts. The gene calls are TRBV7-9 and TRBJ2-2, with 12 bases fitting TRBD2. Germline V gene data show CDR1 as SEHNR and CDR2 as FQNEAQ (reference sequence). CDR3 length: 16 residues. V trimming: 4 bases; J trimming: 6 bases; junction bases outside the gene matches: 6. CDR3 protein: CASSSPRTSGAGELFF. The CDR3 DNA reads TGTGCCAGCAGCTCGCCGAGGACTAGCGGGGCCGGGGAGCTGTTTTTT.

This clonotype was found a few times. The rearrangement uses TRBV4-1 and TRBJ2-6; D may match TRBD1 or TRBD2 (5 bases each). This CDR3 contains 18 residues. Trimming removed 0 bases at V and 0 bases at J, with 12 bases between. The germline gives CDR1 MGHRA, CDR2 YSYEKL. The DNA for the CDR3 is TGCGCCAGCAGCCAAGATCAGGGACCCTTCTCTGGGGCCAACGTCCTGACTTTC. Translating it yields CASSQDQGPFSGANVLTF.

This clonotype was seen more than once but under ten times. V usage is TRBV12-3 or TRBV12-4 and J usage is TRBJ2-3; the D gene is possibly TRBD2 (6 bases). CDR3 length: 17 residues. Trimming removed 8 bases from V and 3 bases from J, with 24 bases in between. CDR3 loop: CASWAPGSGRRTDTQYF. The CDR3 coding sequence is TGTGCCAGCTGGGCCCCTGGGTCAGGGAGGCGAACAGATACGCAGTATTTT.

V gene TRBV4-3 combines with J gene TRBJ2-7; D remains unclear. The V end was cut by 0 bases, the J end by 5 bases, with 2 bases between. In germline, CDR1 is LGHNA, CDR2 YSLEER. This CDR3 region has 11 residues. The CDR3 protein is CASSQDNEQYF. In DNA, the CDR3 is TGCGCCAGCAGCCAAGATAACGAGCAGTACTTC.

The chain employs TRBV7-2 and TRBJ2-5; D unclear. There are 13 residues in the CDR3. Per the germline V gene, CDR1 is SGHTA and CDR2 is FQGNSA. The germline V and J ends were trimmed by 4 bases and 4 bases, with 10 bases remaining between them. The CDR3 DNA sequence: TGTGCCAGCAGCTATGACACCACAGAGACCCAGTACTTC. Translating it yields CASSYDTTETQYF.

The genes are TRBV4-2 and TRBJ1-1; 7 bases agree with TRBD1. The CDR3 is 18 amino acids. Germline trimming cut 3 bases from V and 5 bases from J; bases unmatched to any gene: 18. CDR1 and CDR2 from the germline V gene are LGHNA and YNFKEQ. CDR3 coding DNA: TGTGCCAGCAGCCAGGGAACAGGGGTCGTACCCCGGTGGACTGAAGCTTTCTTT. This sequence encodes CASSQGTGVVPRWTEAFF.

The table lists this clonotype with a few counts. The rearrangement uses TRBV5-6 and TRBJ2-1, with D tentatively TRBD2 (7 bases). Germline V gene data show CDR1 as SGHDT and CDR2 as YYEEEE. This CDR3 is built from 15 residues. The V end was cut by 3 bases, the J end by 4 bases, with 14 bases between. CDR3 residues: CASSWGGRGYNEQFF. The CDR3 nucleotides are TGTGCCAGCAGCTGGGGGGGCAGGGGATACAATGAGCAGTTCTTC.

In its sample, this clonotype was seen a few times. This chain connects TRBV20-1 to TRBJ1-6; no definite D call. Germline-derived CDR1 and CDR2 are DFQATT and SNEGSKA (reference sequence). The CDR3 is 16 residues long. The V and J ends lost 5 bases and 7 bases respectively, with 21 bases between them. CDR3 DNA sequence: TGCAGTGCTTCCCGACGGGAACAGTGGACCAATTCACCCCTCCACTTT. Protein: CSASRREQWTNSPLHF.